The present T cell receptor (beta chain) was sequenced within a study of CD8+ T cells in alopecia areata. General study results and limits: Relative to mice, TCR sharing across patients was less clear, a difference possibly HLA-related. It was lesional scalp, especially alopecia totalis/universalis, that showed higher clonality than normal scalp. Scalp repertoires also include resident alphabeta T cells from normal skin.

The sample holds a few counts of this clone. Its antigen remains unidentified. As the sequencing template, cDNA was produced by extracting RNA and reverse transcribing it. Some clones are missing from TCRdb's copy, which holds only in-frame ones; the method was immunoSEQ multiplex PCR. The repertoire has around 100,000 clones, 55% of them found once; the top ten carry 8% to 10%. It was from PBMCs that CD4+ and CD8+ T cells were sorted. V was cut by 6 bases and J by 6 bases, with 18 bases left in between. Looked up from germline, CDR1 is MNHNS and CDR2 is SASEGT. This CDR3 contains 15 residues. The specimen sequenced was CD4+ T cells sorted from blood. This sequence joins TRBV6-1 and TRBJ2-1, with a tentative D call TRBD2 (6 bases). The receptor comes from a human donor in good health. DNA for the CDR3: TGTGCCAGCAGACTGACTCCGGGGGTCCCCAATGAGCAGTTCTTC. Translated: CASRLTPGVPNEQFF.